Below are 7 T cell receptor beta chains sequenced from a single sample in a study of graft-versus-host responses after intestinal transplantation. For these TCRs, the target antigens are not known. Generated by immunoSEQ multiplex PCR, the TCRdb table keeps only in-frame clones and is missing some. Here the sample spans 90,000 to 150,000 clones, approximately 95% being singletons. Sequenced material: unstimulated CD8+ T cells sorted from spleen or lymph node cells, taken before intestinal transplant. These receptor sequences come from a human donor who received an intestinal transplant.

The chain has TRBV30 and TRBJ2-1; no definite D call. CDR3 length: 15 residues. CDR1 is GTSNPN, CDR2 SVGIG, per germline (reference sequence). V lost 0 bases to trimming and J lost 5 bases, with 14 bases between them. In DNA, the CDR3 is TGTGCCTGGAGTGTACAAGTACAGAGGAACAATGAGCAGTTCTTC. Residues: CAWSVQVQRNNEQFF.

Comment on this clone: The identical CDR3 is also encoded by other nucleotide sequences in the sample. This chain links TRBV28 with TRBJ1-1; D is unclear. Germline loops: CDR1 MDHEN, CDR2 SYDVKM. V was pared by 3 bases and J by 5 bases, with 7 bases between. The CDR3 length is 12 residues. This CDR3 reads CASSFEETEAFF. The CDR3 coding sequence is TGTGCCAGCAGTTTTGAGGAAACTGAAGCTTTCTTT.

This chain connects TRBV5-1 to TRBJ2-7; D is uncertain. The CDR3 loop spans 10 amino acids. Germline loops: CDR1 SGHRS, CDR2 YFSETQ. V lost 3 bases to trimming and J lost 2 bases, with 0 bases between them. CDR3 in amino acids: CASSSYEQYF. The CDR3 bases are TGCGCCAGCAGCTCCTACGAGCAGTACTTC.

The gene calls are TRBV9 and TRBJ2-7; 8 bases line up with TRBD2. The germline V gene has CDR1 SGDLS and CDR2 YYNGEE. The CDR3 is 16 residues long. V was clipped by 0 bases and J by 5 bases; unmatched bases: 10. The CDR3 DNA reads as TGTGCCAGCAGCGTAGCTGAGAGCGGGAGCCCCCACGAGCAGTACTTC. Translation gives CASSVAESGSPHEQYF. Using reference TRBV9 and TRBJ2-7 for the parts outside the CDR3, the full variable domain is DSGVTQTPKHLITATGQRVTLRCSPRSGDLSVYWYQQSLDQGLQFLIQYYNGEERAKGNILERFSAQQFPDLHSELNLSSLELGDSALYFCASSVAESGSPHEQYFGPGTRLTVT.

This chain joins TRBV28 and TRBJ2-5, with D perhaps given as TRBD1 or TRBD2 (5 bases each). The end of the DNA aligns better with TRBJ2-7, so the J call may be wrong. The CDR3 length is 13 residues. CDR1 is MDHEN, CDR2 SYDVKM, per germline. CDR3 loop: CASSPAWGNEQYF. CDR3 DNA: TGTGCCAGCAGTCCCGCCTGGGGGAACGAGCAGTACTTC.

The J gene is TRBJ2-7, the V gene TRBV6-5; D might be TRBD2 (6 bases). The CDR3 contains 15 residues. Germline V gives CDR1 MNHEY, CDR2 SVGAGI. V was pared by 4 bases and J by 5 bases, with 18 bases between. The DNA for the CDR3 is TGTGCCAGCAGTTCCGAAAGACTAGTAATTGACGAGCAGTACTTC. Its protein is CASSSERLVIDEQYF.

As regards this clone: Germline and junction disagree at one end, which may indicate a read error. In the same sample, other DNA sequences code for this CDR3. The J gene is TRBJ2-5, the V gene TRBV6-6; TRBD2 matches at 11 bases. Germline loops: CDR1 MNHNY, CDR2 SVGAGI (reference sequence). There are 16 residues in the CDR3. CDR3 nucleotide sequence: TGTGCCAGTAGTTACTTCCCGACTAGCGGGATAGAGACCCAGTACTTC. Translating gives CASSYFPTSGIETQYF.